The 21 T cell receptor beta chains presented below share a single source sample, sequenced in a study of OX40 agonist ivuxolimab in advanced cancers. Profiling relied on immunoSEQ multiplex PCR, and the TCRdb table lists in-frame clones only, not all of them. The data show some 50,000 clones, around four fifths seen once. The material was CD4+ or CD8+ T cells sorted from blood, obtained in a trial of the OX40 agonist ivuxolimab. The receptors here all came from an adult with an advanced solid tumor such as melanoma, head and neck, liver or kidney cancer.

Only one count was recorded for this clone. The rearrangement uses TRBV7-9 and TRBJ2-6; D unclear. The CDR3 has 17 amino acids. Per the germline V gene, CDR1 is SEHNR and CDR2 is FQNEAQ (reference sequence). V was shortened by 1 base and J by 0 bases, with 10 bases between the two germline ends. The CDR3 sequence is CASSLVRGRSGANVLTF. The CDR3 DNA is TGTGCCAGCAGCTTAGTACGAGGCCGCTCTGGGGCCAACGTCCTGACTTTC.

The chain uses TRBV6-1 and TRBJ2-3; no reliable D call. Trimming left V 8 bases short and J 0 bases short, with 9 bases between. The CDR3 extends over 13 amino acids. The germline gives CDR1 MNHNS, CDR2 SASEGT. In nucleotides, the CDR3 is TGTGCCAGCCTTAGGCGTAGCACAGATACGCAGTATTTT. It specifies CASLRRSTDTQYF.

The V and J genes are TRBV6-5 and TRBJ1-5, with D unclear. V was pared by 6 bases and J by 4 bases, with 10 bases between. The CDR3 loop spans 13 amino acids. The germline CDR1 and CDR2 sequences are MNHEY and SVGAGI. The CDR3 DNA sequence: TGTGCCAGCAGCTTGAACCCAAATCAGCCCCAGCATTTT. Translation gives CASSLNPNQPQHF.

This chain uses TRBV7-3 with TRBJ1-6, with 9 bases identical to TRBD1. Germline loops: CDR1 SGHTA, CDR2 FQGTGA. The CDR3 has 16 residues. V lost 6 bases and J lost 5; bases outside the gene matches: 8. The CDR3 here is CASRLQGQGHNSPLHF. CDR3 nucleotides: TGTGCCAGCAGGTTGCAGGGACAGGGTCATAATTCACCCCTCCACTTT.

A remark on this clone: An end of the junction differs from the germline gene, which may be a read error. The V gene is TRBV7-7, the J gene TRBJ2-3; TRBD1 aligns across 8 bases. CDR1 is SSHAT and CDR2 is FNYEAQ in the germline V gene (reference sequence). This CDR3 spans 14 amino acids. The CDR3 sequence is CASSLGQGASTQYF. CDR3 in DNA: TGTGCTAGCAGCTTAGGGCAGGGGGCAAGTACGCAGTATTTT.

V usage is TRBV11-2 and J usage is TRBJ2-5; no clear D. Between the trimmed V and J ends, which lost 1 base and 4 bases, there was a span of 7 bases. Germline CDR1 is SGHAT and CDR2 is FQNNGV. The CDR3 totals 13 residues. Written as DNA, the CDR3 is TGTGCCAGCAGCTTAGGTCCCACAGAGACCCAGTACTTC. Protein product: CASSLGPTETQYF.

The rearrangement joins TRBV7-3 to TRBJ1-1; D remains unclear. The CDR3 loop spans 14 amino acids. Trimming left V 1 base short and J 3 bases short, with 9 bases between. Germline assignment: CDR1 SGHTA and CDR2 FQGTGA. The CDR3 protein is CASSLSSGYTEAFF. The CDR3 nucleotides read TGTGCCAGCAGCTTAAGTTCCGGGTACACTGAAGCTTTCTTT.

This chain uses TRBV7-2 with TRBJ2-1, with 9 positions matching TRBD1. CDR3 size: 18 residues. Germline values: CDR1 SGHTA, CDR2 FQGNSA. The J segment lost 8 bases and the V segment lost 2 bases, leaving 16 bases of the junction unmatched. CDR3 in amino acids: CASSLWYRGTGIRDEQFF. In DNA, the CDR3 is TGTGCCAGCAGCTTATGGTATCGCGGGACAGGGATTCGCGATGAGCAGTTCTTC.

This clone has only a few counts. CDR3 nucleotide sequence: TGTGCCAGCAGTCGACCGCTTTACAGGGATCACAACACTGAAGCTTTCTTT. Protein: CASSRPLYRDHNTEAFF. The chain combines TRBV28 with TRBJ1-1, with D possibly TRBD1 on 6 matching bases. This CDR3 contains 17 residues. Trimming took 5 bases from V and 2 from J, leaving 21 bases between them. CDR1 is MDHEN and CDR2 is SYDVKM in the germline V gene.

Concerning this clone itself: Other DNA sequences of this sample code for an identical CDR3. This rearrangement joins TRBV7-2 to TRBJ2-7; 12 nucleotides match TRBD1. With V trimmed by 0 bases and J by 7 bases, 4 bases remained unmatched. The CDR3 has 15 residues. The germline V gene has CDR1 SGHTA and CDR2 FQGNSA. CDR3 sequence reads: CASSLAGQGAGEQYF. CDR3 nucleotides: TGTGCCAGCAGCTTAGCGGGACAGGGGGCAGGGGAGCAGTACTTC.

The CDR3 here is CASSLAGGSNQPQHF. The CDR3 nucleotides read TGCGCCAGCAGCTTGGCCGGGGGTAGCAATCAGCCCCAGCATTTT. The chain employs TRBV5-1 and TRBJ1-5; the D gene is possibly TRBD1 (5 bases). CDR1 and CDR2 (germline): SGHRS, YFSETQ. The V end lost 0 bases, the J end lost 0 bases, and 7 bases lay between the germline ends. The CDR3 extends over 15 amino acids.

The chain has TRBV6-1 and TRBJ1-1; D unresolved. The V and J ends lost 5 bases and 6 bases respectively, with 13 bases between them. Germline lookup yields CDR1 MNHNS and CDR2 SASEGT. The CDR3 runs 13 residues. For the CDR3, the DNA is TGTGCCAGCAGTTTTGATGTTGGGGCTGAAGCTTTCTTT. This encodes CASSFDVGAEAFF.

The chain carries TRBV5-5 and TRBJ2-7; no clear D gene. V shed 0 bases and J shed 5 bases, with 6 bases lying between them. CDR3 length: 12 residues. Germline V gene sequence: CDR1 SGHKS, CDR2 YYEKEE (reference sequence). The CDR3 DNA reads TGTGCCAGCAGCTTGGTGGTCCACGAGCAGTACTTC. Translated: CASSLVVHEQYF. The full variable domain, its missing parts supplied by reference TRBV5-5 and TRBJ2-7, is DAGVTQSPTHLIKTRGQQVTLRCSPISGHKSVSWYQQVLGQGPQFIFQYYEKEERGRGNFPDRFSARQFPNYSSELNVNALLLGDSALYLCASSLVVHEQYFGPGTRLTVT.

The CDR3 bases are TGTGCCAGCAGACCTTCGACGGCACAGTATTTCAATGAGCAGTTCTTC. This encodes CASRPSTAQYFNEQFF. The chain links TRBV11-1 to TRBJ2-1, with D uncertain. There are 16 residues in the CDR3. The germline V gene has CDR1 SGHAT and CDR2 FQDESV (reference sequence). The germline V and J ends were trimmed by 6 bases and 6 bases, with 21 bases remaining between them. Complete variable domain (other parts from reference TRBV11-1 and TRBJ2-1): EAEVAQSPRYKITEKSQAVAFWCDPISGHATLYWYRQILGQGPELLVQFQDESVVDDSQLPKDRFSAERLKGVDSTLKIQPAELGDSAMYLCASRPSTAQYFNEQFFGPGTRLTVL.

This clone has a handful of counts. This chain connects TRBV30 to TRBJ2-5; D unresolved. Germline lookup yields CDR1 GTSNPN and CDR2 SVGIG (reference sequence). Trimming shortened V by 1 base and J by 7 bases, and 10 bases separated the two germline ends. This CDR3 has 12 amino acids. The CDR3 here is CAWSATPGTQYF. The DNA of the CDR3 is TGTGCCTGGAGTGCGACACCGGGGACCCAGTACTTC.

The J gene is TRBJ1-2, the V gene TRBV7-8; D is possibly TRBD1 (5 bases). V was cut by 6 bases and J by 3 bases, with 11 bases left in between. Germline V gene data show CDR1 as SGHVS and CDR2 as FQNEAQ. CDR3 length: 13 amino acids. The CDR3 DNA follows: TGTGCCAGCAGTCGAGGGACCGACTATGGCTACACCTTC. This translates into CASSRGTDYGYTF.

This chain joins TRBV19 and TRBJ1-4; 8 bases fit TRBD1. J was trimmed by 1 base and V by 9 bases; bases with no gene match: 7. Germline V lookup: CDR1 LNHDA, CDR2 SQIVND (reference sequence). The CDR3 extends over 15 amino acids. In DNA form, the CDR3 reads TGTGCCAGCTCCCTTGACAGGGGAACTAATGAAAAACTGTTTTTT. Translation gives CASSLDRGTNEKLFF.

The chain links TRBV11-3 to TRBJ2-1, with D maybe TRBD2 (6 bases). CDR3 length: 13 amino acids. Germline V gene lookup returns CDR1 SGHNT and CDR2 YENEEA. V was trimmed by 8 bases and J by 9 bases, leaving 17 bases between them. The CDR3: CASAKLGTGEQFF. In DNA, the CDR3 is TGTGCCAGCGCAAAACTTGGGACTGGTGAGCAGTTCTTC.

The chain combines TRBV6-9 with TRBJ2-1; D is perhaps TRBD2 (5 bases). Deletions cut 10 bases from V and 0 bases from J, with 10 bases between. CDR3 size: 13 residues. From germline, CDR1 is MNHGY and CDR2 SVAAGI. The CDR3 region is CATHGVSYNEQFF. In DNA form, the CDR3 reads TGTGCCACCCACGGGGTCTCCTACAATGAGCAGTTCTTC.

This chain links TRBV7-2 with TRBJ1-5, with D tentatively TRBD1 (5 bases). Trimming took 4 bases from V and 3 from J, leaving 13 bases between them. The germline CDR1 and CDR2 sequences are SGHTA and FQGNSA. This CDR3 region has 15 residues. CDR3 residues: CASSSSGTYNQPQHF. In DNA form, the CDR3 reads TGTGCCAGCAGCTCTTCCGGGACCTACAATCAGCCCCAGCATTTT.

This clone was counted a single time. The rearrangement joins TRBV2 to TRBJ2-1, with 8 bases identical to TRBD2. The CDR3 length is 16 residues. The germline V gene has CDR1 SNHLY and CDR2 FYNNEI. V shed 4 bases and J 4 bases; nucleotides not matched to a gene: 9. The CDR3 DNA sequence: TGTGCCAGCAGTGCTCACGGCGGGGGGCCTTACAATGAGCAGTTCTTC. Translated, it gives CASSAHGGGPYNEQFF.